This entry features one T cell receptor (beta chain) sequence. In its sample, this clone was seen a few times. Its recognized antigen is unknown. Base quality data are lacking; no much larger clone is found one base away. V loses 5 bases, J loses 6 bases, and the germline ends lie 14 bases apart. The CDR3, from cysteine to phenylalanine, totals 13 residues. Only the CDR3 DNA stays, 39 bases, in frame from base 1. The germline V gene provides CDR1 SGHNT and CDR2 YENEEA. This record comes from a study of blood T cell repertoires in COVID-19 (dated by TCRdb to 2018 to 2021). About the full investigation: Samples covering the acute and convalescent phases of COVID-19 were provided by collaborators in the United States, Italy and Spain. Nearly every sample came with metadata listing a de-identified subject ID, COVID-19 status, age in years and sex. HLA class I and class II types, where available, came from metadata supplied by the sample provider rather than from assay-based typing. The material from the prospective study consisted of cDNA or gDNA derived from T cells, B-cell-depleted T cells, or PBMCs. The repertoires were released in a freely available public database intended as a resource for research on the immune response to SARS-CoV-2. The samples were drawn from two sources: the first 160 participants of the ongoing ImmuneRACE study, and about 1,300 subjects contributed by 6 global collaborators. The dataset comprised deeply sampled blood TCRbeta repertoires from subjects exposed to, actively infected with, or recovered from COVID-19.

Broader findings and caveats from the paper: The amount of clinical and demographic metadata varied by source and participant and was provided uncurated.

Collaborating institutions collected whole blood in K2EDTA tubes following their own protocols. For TCRbeta analysis, collaborators shipped samples in one of three forms: frozen whole blood, isolated PBMCs, or DNA extracted from either of those sample types. TCRbeta CDR3 regions were amplified from genomic DNA using the immunoSEQ Assay, a bias-controlled multiplex PCR. Processing in the source paper ran as follows. The number of nucleated cells in each sample was estimated from the amplification of reference gene primers within the assay. To quantify the absolute abundance of each unique TCRbeta CDR3 rearrangement, sequence reads were collapsed and filtered. For each sample, productive Simpson clonality was calculated as the square root of Simpson's diversity index over productive rearrangements. TCRdb obtained this table from immuneACCESS and retained in-frame rearrangements with V and J assigned. These tables miss some clones; where compared with another copy, unresolved V genes account for less than half of the shortfall, and the remainder is unexplained. The DNA gave D and trimming, while V, J and clone size come from that table. This sample lists over 70,000 clones; about 88% were detected once. The leading ten clones occupy 15% to 20% of the sample.

The sequenced sample consisted of peripheral blood. The chain employs TRBV11-3 and TRBJ2-7, with a weak D call of TRBD1 (6 bases match). The clonotype was recovered from a human donor in a cohort sampled during active COVID-19. The CDR3 reads CASSLSLGGEQYF. Here is the DNA: TGTGCCAGCAGCCTCTCCCTAGGGGGCGAGCAGTACTTC.